Below are 28 T cell receptor beta chains sequenced from a single sample in a study of T cell responses to AZD1222 COVID-19 vaccine. Sequencing was performed with immunoSEQ multiplex PCR; in TCRdb, only in-frame clones are kept and a portion is missing. In the table there are about 68,000 clones, about nine tenths of which are singletons. This specimen consisted of peripheral blood, obtained on day 0 of AZD1222 vaccination. These receptors all stem from an adult in good health.

The chain carries TRBV6-5 and TRBJ1-1; perhaps TRBD1 as D (5 bases). CDR3 length: 15 residues. V was clipped by 7 bases and J by 4 bases, with 19 bases between them. The V gene's germline CDR1 is MNHEY and CDR2 SVGAGI. The DNA for the CDR3 is TGTGCCAGCACCCTAACCGGGACTGTGGGCACTGAAGCTTTCTTT. Protein product: CASTLTGTVGTEAFF.

J is TRBJ2-5 and V is TRBV30; a possible D gene is TRBD2 (5 bases). Trimming cost V 2 bases and J 4 bases, with 8 bases left between them. The germline V gene encodes CDR1 GTSNPN and CDR2 SVGIG (reference sequence). The CDR3 covers 12 residues. CDR3: CAWSTSGETQYF. DNA for the CDR3: TGTGCCTGGAGTACCAGCGGAGAGACCCAGTACTTC.

The chain is built from TRBV5-5 and TRBJ1-6; tentative D call: TRBD1 (5 bases). The V gene lost 2 bases and the J gene lost 7 bases, with 10 bases spanning the gap. The CDR3 runs to 14 residues. CDR1 SGHKS and CDR2 YYEKEE come from the germline V gene (reference sequence). The CDR3 loop reads CASSLTGENSPLHF. CDR3 coding DNA: TGTGCCAGCAGCTTAACAGGAGAGAATTCACCCCTCCACTTT.

The DNA for the CDR3 is TGTGCCAGCAGCGTAGACAGGACTAATCAGCCCCAGCATTTT. Translated: CASSVDRTNQPQHF. This chain joins TRBV9 and TRBJ1-5, with D possibly being TRBD1 (5 bases). Trimming stripped 0 bases from V and 4 bases from J, with 8 bases between. The CDR3 is 14 residues long. Germline-derived CDR1 and CDR2 are SGDLS and YYNGEE.

The gene calls are TRBV6-1 and TRBJ1-1, with D maybe TRBD1 (6 bases). V was clipped by 1 base and J by 9 bases, with 12 bases between them. This CDR3 contains 13 residues. Germline V gives CDR1 MNHNS, CDR2 SASEGT. CDR3 nucleotides: TGTGCCAGCAGTGAAGTGGGGGCACTAAAAGCTTTCTTT. This codes for CASSEVGALKAFF.

This clone occurred once. The CDR3, as DNA: TGTGCCAGTAGCCCAATGCCAGGGGAGATCACTGAAGCTTTCTTT. The encoded protein is CASSPMPGEITEAFF. This rearrangement joins TRBV19 to TRBJ1-1; a weak D match, TRBD1 (6 bases). Between the trimmed V and J ends, which lost 6 bases and 4 bases, there was a span of 18 bases. CDR1 is LNHDA, CDR2 SQIVND, per germline (reference sequence). The CDR3 loop spans 15 amino acids.

The chain couples TRBV29-1 to TRBJ2-7; D unresolved. This CDR3 is built from 13 residues. Per the germline V gene, CDR1 is SQVTM and CDR2 is ANQGSEA. Trimming removed 1 base at V and 2 bases at J, with 9 bases between. CDR3 amino acids: CSVEGQSTYEQYF. The CDR3 nucleotides are TGCAGCGTTGAAGGGCAGAGTACCTACGAGCAGTACTTC.

V usage is TRBV28 and J usage is TRBJ1-1, with D hard to call. Germline values: CDR1 MDHEN, CDR2 SYDVKM. The CDR3 is made up of 11 amino acids. Trimming cost V 6 bases and J 10 bases, with 12 bases left between them. CDR3 in amino acids: CASSKLGLAFF. The CDR3 bases are TGTGCCAGCAGCAAACTAGGTCTAGCTTTCTTT. Variable domain in full (rest from reference TRBV28 and TRBJ1-1): DVKVTQSSRYLVKRTGEKVFLECVQDMDHENMFWYRQDPGLGLRLIYFSYDVKMKEKGDIPEGYSVSREKKERFSLILESASTNQTSMYLCASSKLGLAFFGQGTRLTVV.

The V call is TRBV24-1, the J call TRBJ1-1; the match to TRBD1 covers 8 bases. J lost 4 bases, V lost 2 bases, and 17 bases had no gene match. CDR3 length: 19 residues. The germline V gene encodes CDR1 KGHDR and CDR2 SFDVKD. CDR3 DNA: TGTGCCACCAGTGATTCCCCGGGACAGGAACCCCGTAAGAGCACTGAAGCTTTCTTT. Protein product: CATSDSPGQEPRKSTEAFF.

The rearrangement joins TRBV29-1 to TRBJ2-7, with D uncertain. Per the germline V gene, CDR1 is SQVTM and CDR2 is ANQGSEA. The length of the CDR3 is 13 residues. Trimming took 5 bases from V and 0 from J, leaving 11 bases between them. In DNA form, the CDR3 reads TGCAGCGTTTTAAGGCCAAGCTCCTACGAGCAGTACTTC. Residues: CSVLRPSSYEQYF.

This rearrangement joins TRBV3-1 (or the pseudogene TRBV3-2) to TRBJ2-7, with 13 nucleotides matching TRBD2. The CDR3 totals 15 residues. The junction had 5 bases not matched to a gene; V was cut back by 5 bases and J by 4 bases. Germline V gene lookup returns CDR1 LGHDT and CDR2 YNNKEL (reference sequence). CDR3 DNA sequence: TGTGCCAGCAGCACTACGACTAGCGGGAGGTACGAGCAGTACTTC. This sequence encodes CASSTTTSGRYEQYF.

This chain uses TRBV4-1 with TRBJ1-1; TRBD1 agrees at 7 bases. The germline V gene encodes CDR1 MGHRA and CDR2 YSYEKL. The CDR3 loop spans 14 amino acids. After removal of 5 bases from V and 3 bases from J, the junction contained 6 bases not matched to a gene. The CDR3 loop is CASSSQGIDTEAFF. The DNA for the CDR3 is TGCGCCAGCAGCTCACAGGGGATAGACACTGAAGCTTTCTTT.

The rearrangement links TRBV7-9 to TRBJ2-7, with D possibly TRBD2 on 5 matching bases. Trimming removed 5 bases from V and 0 bases from J, with 14 bases in between. The CDR3 loop spans 15 amino acids. Germline V gene sequence: CDR1 SEHNR, CDR2 FQNEAQ (reference sequence). As DNA, the CDR3 is TGTGCCAGCAGCGGAGGATTAGACAACTCCTACGAGCAGTACTTC. It yields the protein CASSGGLDNSYEQYF.

For the CDR3, the DNA is TGTGCCAGTAGTTTAGCCCCGGCGCGCGAGCAGTTCTTC. It translates to CASSLAPAREQFF. The chain uses TRBV19 and TRBJ2-1; D not resolved. Germline V CDR1 and CDR2: LNHDA, SQIVND (reference sequence). This CDR3 has 13 amino acids. V was trimmed by 5 bases and J by 10 bases, leaving 15 bases between them. Complete variable domain (other parts from reference TRBV19 and TRBJ2-1): DGGITQSPKYLFRKEGQNVTLSCEQNLNHDAMYWYRQDPGQGLRLIYYSQIVNDFQKGDIAEGYSVSREKKESFPLTVTSAQKNPTAFYLCASSLAPAREQFFGPGTRLTVL.

V usage is TRBV2 and J usage is TRBJ1-1; unclear D gene. Trimming removed 4 bases from V and 1 base from J, with 10 bases in between. Germline assignment: CDR1 SNHLY and CDR2 FYNNEI. CDR3 length: 14 amino acids. The CDR3 sequence is CASSGGRANTEAFF. The DNA for the CDR3 is TGTGCCAGCAGTGGAGGACGCGCGAACACTGAAGCTTTCTTT.

This rearrangement joins TRBV28 to TRBJ2-1; tentatively, D is TRBD2 (5 bases). Germline V lookup: CDR1 MDHEN, CDR2 SYDVKM. With 3 bases removed from V and 4 bases from J, the gap between germline ends came to 19 bases. This CDR3 region has 17 residues. The CDR3 bases are TGTGCCAGCAGTTTTCAGACTACACAACGAAGTTACAATGAGCAGTTCTTC. Translating gives CASSFQTTQRSYNEQFF.

This chain links TRBV3-1 (or the pseudogene TRBV3-2) with TRBJ1-2; 9 bases match TRBD1. CDR1 and CDR2 from the germline V gene are LGHDT and YNNKEL (reference sequence). The J segment lost 5 bases and the V segment lost 1 base, leaving 2 bases of the junction unmatched. The CDR3 consists of 14 residues. CDR3 protein: CASSQAGQGYGYTF. Written as DNA, the CDR3 is TGTGCCAGCAGCCAAGCGGGACAGGGTTATGGCTACACCTTC.

The V and J genes are TRBV4-3 and TRBJ2-7; 9 nucleotides align to TRBD2. This CDR3 spans 15 amino acids. Trimming at V came to 3 bases and at J to 3 bases, leaving 6 bases not matched to a gene. Germline CDR1 reads LGHNA; CDR2 reads YSLEER. The CDR3 nucleotides are TGCGCCAGCAGCCATTTAGCGGGAGAAGGCTACGAGCAGTACTTC. Its translation is CASSHLAGEGYEQYF.

The genes are TRBV10-3 and TRBJ2-7, with no clear D. V dropped 5 bases and J dropped 1 base, with 9 bases sitting between them. This CDR3 is built from 13 residues. Looked up from germline, CDR1 is ENHRY and CDR2 is SYGVKD. The CDR3 sequence: CAISTSPSYEQYF. The CDR3 coding sequence is TGTGCCATCAGTACCAGCCCTTCCTACGAGCAGTACTTC.

The rearrangement links TRBV20-1 to TRBJ2-7; D perhaps matches TRBD2 (6 bases). The germline gives CDR1 DFQATT, CDR2 SNEGSKA (reference sequence). V lost 7 bases, J lost 7 bases, and 14 bases lay in between. The CDR3 sequence is 11 residues long. CDR3 amino acids: CSVGGAREQYF. CDR3 in DNA: TGCAGTGTGGGGGGAGCACGGGAGCAGTACTTC.

The chain recombines TRBV10-1 with TRBJ2-1, with no clear D. Germline V lookup: CDR1 WNHNN, CDR2 SYGVQD (reference sequence). Between the trimmed V and J ends, which lost 2 bases and 8 bases, there was a span of 10 bases. The CDR3 runs to 13 residues. The DNA of the CDR3 is TGCGCCAGCAGTGAGCGAGGTATCGATGAGCAGTTCTTC. Protein product: CASSERGIDEQFF.

This chain joins TRBV19 and TRBJ1-4; 8 bases align to TRBD1. This CDR3 region has 15 residues. Germline CDR1 reads LNHDA; CDR2 reads SQIVND (reference sequence). The V and J ends lost 3 bases and 8 bases, in that order; junction bases with no gene match: 8. CDR3 DNA sequence: TGTGCCAGTAGTATGGTCGACAGGGGACCCGAAAAACTGTTTTTT. Translated: CASSMVDRGPEKLFF.

The V call is TRBV23-1, the J call TRBJ1-1; D is unclear. TRBV23-1 is marked as an open reading frame, function uncertain. Trimming cost V 6 bases and J 1 base, with 6 bases left between them. The CDR3 consists of 12 residues. The CDR3 is CASSIGNTEAFF. The CDR3, as DNA: TGCGCCAGCAGCATTGGGAACACTGAAGCTTTCTTT.

The chain recombines TRBV5-5 with TRBJ2-5, with TRBD2 as a possible D gene (5 bases). The germline V gene encodes CDR1 SGHKS and CDR2 YYEKEE (reference sequence). This CDR3 has 12 residues. The V gene lost 0 bases and the J gene lost 9 bases, with 9 bases spanning the gap. The DNA for the CDR3 is TGTGCCAGCAGCTTGGACCGGGGAGCCCAGTACTTC. This encodes CASSLDRGAQYF.

This chain uses TRBV3-1 (or the pseudogene TRBV3-2) with TRBJ2-1; 7 nucleotides agree with TRBD2. The germline V gene has CDR1 LGHDT and CDR2 YNNKEL (reference sequence). The length of the CDR3 is 17 residues. The trim removed 0 bases at V and 7 bases at J, leaving 12 bases unmatched. The CDR3 is CASSQDLMAGDGNEQFF. DNA of the CDR3: TGTGCCAGCAGCCAAGATCTAATGGCGGGAGATGGGAATGAGCAGTTCTTC.

The sample holds one count of this clone. The chain recombines TRBV5-5 with TRBJ1-2, with D possibly matching TRBD1 (5 bases). Germline assignment: CDR1 SGHKS and CDR2 YYEKEE (reference sequence). This CDR3 comprises 13 residues. The V and J ends lost 0 bases and 2 bases respectively, with 5 bases between them. The CDR3 DNA sequence: TGTGCCAGCAGCTTGGGGGGGAACTATGGCTACACCTTC. Translating gives CASSLGGNYGYTF. Drawing the rest from reference TRBV5-5 and TRBJ1-2, the complete variable domain is DAGVTQSPTHLIKTRGQQVTLRCSPISGHKSVSWYQQVLGQGPQFIFQYYEKEERGRGNFPDRFSARQFPNYSSELNVNALLLGDSALYLCASSLGGNYGYTFGSGTRLTVV.

J is TRBJ2-4 and V is TRBV28; maybe TRBD1 (6 bases). CDR1 is MDHEN, CDR2 SYDVKM, per germline. The CDR3 contains 15 residues. Trimming removed 5 bases from V and 2 bases from J, with 13 bases in between. The chain's CDR3 is CASSPSGVTKNIQYF. The CDR3, as DNA: TGTGCCAGCAGTCCTTCAGGGGTGACCAAAAACATTCAGTACTTC.

The chain employs TRBV10-1 and TRBJ2-1, with TRBD2 identical over 10 bases. CDR1 WNHNN and CDR2 SYGVQD come from the germline V gene (reference sequence). Losses at the gene ends were 3 bases for V and 2 bases for J; bases not matched to a gene: 4. The CDR3 is 16 residues long. For the CDR3, the DNA is TGCGCCAGCAGTGAAAAACTAGCGGGAACCTACAATGAGCAGTTCTTC. Translated: CASSEKLAGTYNEQFF.